This T cell receptor beta chain was retrieved from a study of blood T cells in healthy people across ages. Study outcomes and limitations: Compared with aged donors, long-lived donors showed fewer expanded clones, suggesting selection.

CDR1 SGHRS and CDR2 YFSETQ come from the germline V gene. CDR3 length: 14 residues. Between the trimmed V and J ends, which lost 4 bases and 7 bases, there was a span of 17 bases. The use of a sample-barcoded 5' primer and a J-beta primer mix characterized a second PCR of roughly 6 to 11 cycles. TCRdb re-called the 5' RACE reads with MiXCR, one entry per CDR3 protein. The data contain over 450,000 distinct CDR3 sequences, under 30% of them singletons. Worth noting for this clonotype: The antigen is undetermined.

This sample also belongs to another study, concerning T cells of mothers and their children. That source reports: It was related mother-child pairs that showed slightly higher overlap than unrelated pairs, without reaching significance.

The sequenced material came from blood. This receptor was obtained from a boy younger than 18 in good health. The chain couples TRBV5-1 to TRBJ2-5; D possibly corresponds to TRBD2 (5 bases). As DNA, the CDR3 is TGCGCCAGCAGCCCGGACCAGAGGGTAGGGACCCAGTACTTC. Translating it yields CASSPDQRVGTQYF.